The clone carrying this T cell receptor delta chain was observed a single time. With CATT, TCRdb re-called clones from the reads. The profile covers roughly 9,900 delta-chain clones, with approximately 9.1% appearing a single time and approximately 9% taken by the ten largest. Trimming at V came to 3 bases and at J to 0 bases, leaving 11 bases not matched to a gene. The CDR3 is 21 residues long. Germline CDR1 reads GEAIGNYY; CDR2 reads EKD. The data were obtained in a study of gamma-delta chains in newborns, infants, children. Study background: Microbial exposure reportedly drives polyclonal innate γδ T cell expansion after birth.

The V call is TRDV2, the J call TRDJ3; 12 nucleotides align to TRDD3. This sequence was found in a child who was a newborn, infant or young child, either healthy, febrile or measles-vaccinated (not recorded which). Material for sequencing was blood. CDR3 sequence: CACDPPTGGYTLSWDTRQMFF. CDR3 DNA: TGTGCCTGTGACCCCCCTACTGGGGGATACACCCTCTCCTGGGACACCCGACAGATGTTTTTC.